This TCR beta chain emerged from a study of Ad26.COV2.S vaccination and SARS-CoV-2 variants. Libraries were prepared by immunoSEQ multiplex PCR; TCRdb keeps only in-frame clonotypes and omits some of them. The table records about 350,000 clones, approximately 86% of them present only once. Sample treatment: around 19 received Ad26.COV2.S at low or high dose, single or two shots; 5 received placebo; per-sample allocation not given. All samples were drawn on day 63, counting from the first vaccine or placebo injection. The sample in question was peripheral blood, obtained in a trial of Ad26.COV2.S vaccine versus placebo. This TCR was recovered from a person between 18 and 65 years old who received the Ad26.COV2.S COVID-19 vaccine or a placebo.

CDR3 loop: CASSRKQGEKLFF. The DNA for the CDR3 is TGTGCCAGCAGTCGAAAACAGGGGGAAAAACTGTTTTTT. The V and J genes are TRBV9 and TRBJ1-4; 7 nucleotides line up with TRBD1. The CDR3 runs 13 residues. V dropped 5 bases and J dropped 8; count of bases not matched to a gene: 6. The germline CDR1 and CDR2 sequences are SGDLS and YYNGEE.